This paragraph covers one T cell receptor beta chain sequence. What it binds is unknown. The data are from a study of T cell responses to AZD1222 COVID-19 vaccine. Regarding the study as a whole: Repertoire sampling happened only post peak T cell response. Epitopes outside B.1.351 and B.1.1.7 mutated regions reportedly drew nearly half of spike TCRs.

The trim removed 1 base at V and 6 bases at J, leaving 14 bases unmatched. The CDR3 length is 17 residues. Per germline, CDR1 MGHRA and CDR2 YSYEKL. TCRdb keeps only in-frame clones here, not all; method: immunoSEQ multiplex PCR. The table has over 150,000 clones, roughly 85% seen once. The chain joins TRBV4-1 to TRBJ2-7, with 8 bases that match TRBD1. Sequences were derived from peripheral blood, sampled 28 days after the second AZD1222 dose. The source is an adult who received the AZD1222 COVID-19 vaccine. The DNA for the CDR3 is TGCGCCAGCAGCCAAGTCTCCAGGGGGACAGGAGGTTTCGAGCAGTACTTC. It encodes CASSQVSRGTGGFEQYF.